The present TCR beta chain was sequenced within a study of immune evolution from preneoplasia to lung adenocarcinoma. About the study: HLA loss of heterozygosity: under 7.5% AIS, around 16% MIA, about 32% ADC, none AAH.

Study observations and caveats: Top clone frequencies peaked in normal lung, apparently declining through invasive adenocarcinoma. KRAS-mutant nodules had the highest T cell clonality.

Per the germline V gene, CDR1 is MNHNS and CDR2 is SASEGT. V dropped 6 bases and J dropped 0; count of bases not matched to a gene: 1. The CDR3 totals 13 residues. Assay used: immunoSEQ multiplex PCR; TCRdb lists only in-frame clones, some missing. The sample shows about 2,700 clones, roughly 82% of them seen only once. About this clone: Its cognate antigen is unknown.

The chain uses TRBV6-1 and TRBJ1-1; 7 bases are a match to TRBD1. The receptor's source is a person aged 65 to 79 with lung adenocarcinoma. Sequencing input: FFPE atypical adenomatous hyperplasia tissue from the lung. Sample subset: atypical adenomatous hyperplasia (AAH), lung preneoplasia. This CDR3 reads CASRTGLNTEAFF. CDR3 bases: TGTGCCAGCAGGACAGGGCTGAACACTGAAGCTTTCTTT.